A single sample is the source of the 21 T cell receptor beta chains below, sequenced in a study of blood T cell repertoires in COVID-19. Clones were read by immunoSEQ multiplex PCR, and TCRdb kept only the in-frame ones, dropping some. Of 120,000 to 150,000 clones in the sample, 65% to 85% are singletons; the top ten hold about 8.6%. Material: peripheral blood. The receptors originated from a man between 50 and 59 years old with active or convalescent COVID-19.

The CDR3 region is CASSLVAGTPGYEQYF. The CDR3, as DNA: TGTGCCAGCAGCCTCGTAGCGGGAACTCCGGGGTACGAGCAGTACTTC. This rearrangement joins TRBV7-2 to TRBJ2-7; 8 bases agree with TRBD2. V shed 5 bases and J 4 bases; nucleotides not matched to a gene: 13. The CDR3 contains 16 residues. Germline values: CDR1 SGHTA, CDR2 FQGNSA.

The chain links TRBV28 to TRBJ1-1; D might be TRBD1 (6 bases). Per germline, CDR1 MDHEN and CDR2 SYDVKM. V lost 3 bases to trimming and J lost 6 bases, with 14 bases between them. The CDR3 extends over 14 amino acids. The CDR3 coding sequence is TGTGCCAGCAGTTTGCGGGGGGCGAGATCTGAAGCTTTCTTT. Its translation is CASSLRGARSEAFF.

The gene calls are TRBV27 and TRBJ1-6; D might be TRBD1 (5 bases). This CDR3 is built from 13 residues. From germline, CDR1 is MNHEY and CDR2 SMNVEV (reference sequence). Trimming left V 5 bases short and J 17 bases short, with 19 bases between. The DNA of the CDR3 is TGTGCCAGCAGTCCTCGGGGGATCGTCGCGGTCCACTTT. Translation: CASSPRGIVAVHF.

V gene TRBV19 combines with J gene TRBJ1-1, with TRBD1 matching 7 bases. The CDR3 loop spans 13 amino acids. V dropped 2 bases and J dropped 11; count of bases not matched to a gene: 8. The germline gives CDR1 LNHDA, CDR2 SQIVND (reference sequence). The CDR3 nucleotides are TGTGCCAGTAGTATACCGACAGGGCTGGTGGCTTTCTTT. This sequence encodes CASSIPTGLVAFF.

The V gene is TRBV7-9, the J gene TRBJ1-3, with TRBD1 matching 7 bases. From germline, CDR1 is SEHNR and CDR2 FQNEAQ (reference sequence). V trimming: 1 base; J trimming: 0 bases; junction bases outside the gene matches: 6. CDR3 length: 17 amino acids. CDR3 nucleotide sequence: TGTGCCAGCAGCTTAGTCGCCCGGGACAGCTCTGGAAACACCATATATTTT. Its translation: CASSLVARDSSGNTIYF.

The rearrangement joins TRBV11-3 to TRBJ1-1, with D possibly TRBD1 on 5 matching bases. CDR1 is SGHNT and CDR2 is YENEEA in the germline V gene. Trimming removed 5 bases from V and 1 base from J, with 11 bases in between. This CDR3 comprises 14 residues. DNA for the CDR3: TGTGCCAGCAGCGAAGGTAGGGGGAACACTGAAGCTTTCTTT. It translates to CASSEGRGNTEAFF.

This chain links TRBV2 with TRBJ1-5; possible D gene TRBD1, 6 bases. The CDR3 length is 14 residues. V was trimmed by 4 bases and J by 7 bases, leaving 14 bases between them. Germline CDR1 SNHLY, CDR2 FYNNEI. The CDR3: CASSGTTGNQPQHF. DNA of the CDR3: TGTGCCAGCAGTGGAACCACAGGGAACCAGCCCCAGCATTTT.

This clone was detected many times. This chain joins TRBV12-3 or TRBV12-4 and TRBJ2-2; a weak D match, TRBD1 (5 bases). The CDR3 is 12 residues long. V was shortened by 6 bases and J by 6 bases, with 8 bases between the two germline ends. The CDR3 bases are TGTGCCAGCAGCGACAGCGCCGGGGAGCTGTTTTTT. Translation: CASSDSAGELFF.

CDR3 residues: CASSSAADRGNTEAFF. CDR3 DNA sequence: TGTGCCAGCAGTTCCGCCGCGGACAGGGGGAACACTGAAGCTTTCTTT. This sequence joins TRBV28 and TRBJ1-1; 9 nucleotides align to TRBD1. Germline CDR1 reads MDHEN; CDR2 reads SYDVKM. The trim removed 4 bases at V and 1 base at J, leaving 7 bases unmatched. This CDR3 comprises 16 residues.

V is TRBV27 and J is TRBJ2-6; D is undetermined. Trimming left V 8 bases short and J 4 bases short, with 9 bases between. The CDR3 is 13 residues long. CDR1 is MNHEY, CDR2 SMNVEV, per germline (reference sequence). The CDR3 DNA follows: TGTGCCAGCTGCCCCGCGGGGGCCAACGTCCTGACTTTC. This translates into CASCPAGANVLTF. Full variable domain (remainder filled in from reference TRBV27 and TRBJ2-6): EAQVTQNPRYLITVTGKKLTVTCSQNMNHEYMSWYRQDPGLGLRQIYYSMNVEVTDKGDVPEGYKVSRKEKRNFPLILESPSPNQTSLYFCASCPAGANVLTFGAGSRLTVL.

V gene TRBV27 combines with J gene TRBJ2-1; D call uncertain. This CDR3 is built from 14 residues. The germline V gene encodes CDR1 MNHEY and CDR2 SMNVEV (reference sequence). Trimming stripped 6 bases from V and 7 bases from J, with 16 bases between. CDR3 in amino acids: CASRAPLVENEQFF. The CDR3 DNA sequence: TGTGCCAGCAGGGCCCCGCTAGTAGAGAATGAGCAGTTCTTC.

This clone was seen only a few times. V is TRBV6-5 and J is TRBJ2-2; TRBD1 agrees at 8 bases. Trimming cost V 0 bases and J 9 bases; bases outside gene matches: 3. Per the germline V gene, CDR1 is MNHEY and CDR2 is SVGAGI. The length of the CDR3 is 14 residues. The CDR3 sequence: CASSYSTGARELFF. CDR3 coding DNA: TGTGCCAGCAGTTACTCGACAGGGGCCAGGGAGCTGTTTTTT.

The chain couples TRBV9 to TRBJ2-3; 7 bases are a match to TRBD2. The V gene's germline CDR1 is SGDLS and CDR2 YYNGEE. The CDR3 is 14 residues long. With 3 bases clipped from V and 4 bases from J, the junction kept 5 bases outside the gene matches. Here the CDR3 DNA reads TGTGCCAGCAGCGCATCGACTAGCCCAGATACGCAGTATTTT. Residues: CASSASTSPDTQYF.

The chain joins TRBV5-4 to TRBJ2-7, with 8 bases lining up with TRBD2. The V segment lost 0 bases and the J segment 8 bases; nucleotides outside the gene matches: 4. The germline CDR1 and CDR2 sequences are SGHNT and YYREEE (reference sequence). The CDR3 is made up of 13 amino acids. CDR3 residues: CASSLEASGQQYF. Written as DNA, the CDR3 is TGTGCCAGCAGCTTGGAGGCTAGCGGGCAGCAGTACTTC.

This clone is labeled medium-sized. The chain recombines TRBV9 with TRBJ2-7, with 8 bases matching TRBD2. CDR1 and CDR2 from the germline V gene are SGDLS and YYNGEE. The CDR3 is 15 residues long. The ends lost 4 bases at V and 3 bases at J; junction bases unmatched: 9. CDR3 amino acids: CASSTRGSGDYEQYF. The CDR3 DNA reads as TGTGCCAGCAGCACCCGGGGTAGCGGGGACTACGAGCAGTACTTC.

The rearrangement uses TRBV7-9 and TRBJ1-6, with 9 nucleotides matching TRBD1. Per the germline V gene, CDR1 is SEHNR and CDR2 is FQNEAQ (reference sequence). The CDR3 has 16 amino acids. J lost 2 bases, V lost 8 bases, and 7 bases had no gene match. CDR3 in DNA: TGTGCCAGCCTAGATGGGACAGGGACCTATAATTCACCCCTCCACTTT. This sequence encodes CASLDGTGTYNSPLHF.

The chain joins TRBV7-3 to TRBJ1-1; D is possibly TRBD1 (5 bases). Germline CDR1 and CDR2: SGHTA and FQGTGA. V was clipped by 8 bases and J by 5 bases, with 15 bases between them. The CDR3 length is 13 residues. CDR3: CASASPGLTEAFF. The CDR3 coding sequence is TGTGCCAGCGCCTCTCCAGGGTTGACTGAAGCTTTCTTT.

The chain employs TRBV5-1 and TRBJ2-3, with D unresolved. Germline CDR1 is SGHRS and CDR2 is YFSETQ. The CDR3 contains 15 residues. The V gene lost 0 bases and the J gene lost 1 base, with 9 bases spanning the gap. Here the CDR3 reads CASSLELSRTDTQYF. CDR3 bases: TGCGCCAGCAGCTTGGAGCTGTCGCGCACAGATACGCAGTATTTT.

This chain links TRBV10-3 with TRBJ2-7, with TRBD2 identical over 10 bases. Germline V gene sequence: CDR1 ENHRY, CDR2 SYGVKD. Trimming at V came to 3 bases and at J to 9 bases, leaving 32 bases not matched to a gene. The CDR3 loop spans 22 amino acids. The CDR3 region has the DNA TGTGCCATCAGTGACTACACCCATCCGCAGCGGGAGGGCCTGCTTGGAGCTAATGTGCAGTACTTC. This sequence encodes CAISDYTHPQREGLLGANVQYF.

This chain joins TRBV10-2 and TRBJ2-1; tentative D call: TRBD1 (7 bases). Germline CDR1 is WSHSY and CDR2 is SAAADI. The CDR3 is 15 residues long. The V and J ends lost 4 bases and 3 bases respectively, with 13 bases between them. The CDR3 DNA reads TGCGCCAGCAGTGTTGGAGGGGGCGGCTACAATGAGCAGTTCTTC. This sequence encodes CASSVGGGGYNEQFF.

J is TRBJ1-1 and V is TRBV29-1, with D unresolved. The V gene's germline CDR1 is SQVTM and CDR2 ANQGSEA. V was shortened by 4 bases and J by 1 base, with 4 bases between the two germline ends. This CDR3 region has 11 residues. The CDR3 sequence: CSVGRNTEAFF. DNA for the CDR3: TGCAGCGTTGGGAGGAACACTGAAGCTTTCTTT.